This entry describes one TCR beta chain. One base away lies a much larger clone, so this may be a sequencing read error. TCRdb used MiXCR to reprocess the multiplex PCR reads, holding one entry per CDR3 protein. The sample shows some 170,000 distinct CDR3 sequences, roughly a third of them seen only once. Breast cancer patients provided tissue from their axillary draining lymph nodes. The data were obtained in a study of breast tumors, draining lymph nodes, adjacent tissues. Germline-derived CDR1 and CDR2 are MNHNY and SVGAGI (reference sequence). There are 14 residues in the CDR3. V usage is TRBV6-6 and J usage is TRBJ2-7, with D hard to call. Sequenced input: axillary lymph node tissue. The receptor was isolated from a female donor with breast cancer. Some clones in this sample may be carry-over from other donors' samples. In nucleotides, the CDR3 is TGTGTCAGCAGTCACGTCGGTTCTTCCTACGAGCAGTACTTC. It specifies CVSSHVGSSYEQYF.